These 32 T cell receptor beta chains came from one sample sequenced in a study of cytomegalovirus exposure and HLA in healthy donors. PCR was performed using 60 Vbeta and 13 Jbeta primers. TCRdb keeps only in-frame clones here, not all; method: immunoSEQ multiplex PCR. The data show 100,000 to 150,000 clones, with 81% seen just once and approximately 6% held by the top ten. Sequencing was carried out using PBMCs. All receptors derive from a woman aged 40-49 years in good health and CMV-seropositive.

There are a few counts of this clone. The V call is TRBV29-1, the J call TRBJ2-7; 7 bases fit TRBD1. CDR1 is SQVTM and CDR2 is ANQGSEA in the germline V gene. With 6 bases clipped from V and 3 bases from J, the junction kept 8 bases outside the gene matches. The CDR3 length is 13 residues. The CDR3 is CSVRERQGYEQYF. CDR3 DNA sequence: TGCAGCGTGAGGGAGAGACAGGGCTACGAGCAGTACTTC.

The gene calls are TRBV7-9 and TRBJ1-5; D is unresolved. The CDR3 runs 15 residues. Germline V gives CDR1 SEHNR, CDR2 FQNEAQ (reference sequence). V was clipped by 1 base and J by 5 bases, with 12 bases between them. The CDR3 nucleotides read TGTGCCAGCAGCTTAGGGTCATTCGCAGATCAGCCCCAGCATTTT. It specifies CASSLGSFADQPQHF.

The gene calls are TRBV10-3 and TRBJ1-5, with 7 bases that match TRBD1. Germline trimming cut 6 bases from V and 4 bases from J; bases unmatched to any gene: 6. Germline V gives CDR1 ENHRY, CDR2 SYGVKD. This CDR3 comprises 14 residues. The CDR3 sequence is CAIRADRDNQPQHF. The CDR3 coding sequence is TGTGCCATCAGAGCCGACAGGGATAATCAGCCCCAGCATTTT.

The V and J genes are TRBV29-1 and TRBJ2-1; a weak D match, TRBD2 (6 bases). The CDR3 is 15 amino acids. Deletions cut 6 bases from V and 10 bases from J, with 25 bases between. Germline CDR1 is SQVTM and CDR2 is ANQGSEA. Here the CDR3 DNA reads TGCAGCGTGCATTTTTACAGTGCCCGGGGGATGGAGCAGTTCTTC. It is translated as CSVHFYSARGMEQFF.

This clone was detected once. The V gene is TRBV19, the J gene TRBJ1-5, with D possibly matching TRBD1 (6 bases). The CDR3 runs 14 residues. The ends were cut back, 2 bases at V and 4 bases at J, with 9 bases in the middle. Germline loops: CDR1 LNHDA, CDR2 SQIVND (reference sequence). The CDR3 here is CASSIRGFNQPQHF. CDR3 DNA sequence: TGTGCCAGTAGTATAAGGGGGTTTAATCAGCCCCAGCATTTT.

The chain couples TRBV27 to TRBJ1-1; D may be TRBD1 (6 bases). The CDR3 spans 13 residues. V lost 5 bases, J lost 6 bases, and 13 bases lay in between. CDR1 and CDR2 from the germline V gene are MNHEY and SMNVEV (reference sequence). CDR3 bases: TGTGCCAGCAGTCTAACAGGGAGGGCTGAAGCTTTCTTT. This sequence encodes CASSLTGRAEAFF.

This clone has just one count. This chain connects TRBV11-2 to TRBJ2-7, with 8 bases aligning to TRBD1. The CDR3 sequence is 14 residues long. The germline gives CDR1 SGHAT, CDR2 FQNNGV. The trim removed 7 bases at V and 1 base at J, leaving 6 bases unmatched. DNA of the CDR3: TGTGCCAGCACTCCCGGGACAGGTTCCTACGAGCAGTACTTC. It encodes CASTPGTGSYEQYF.

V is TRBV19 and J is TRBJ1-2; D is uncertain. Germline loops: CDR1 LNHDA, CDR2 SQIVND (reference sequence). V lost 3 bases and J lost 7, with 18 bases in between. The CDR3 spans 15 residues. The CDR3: CASSMVGRLNGGYTF. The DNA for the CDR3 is TGTGCCAGTAGTATGGTGGGCCGTCTGAATGGTGGCTACACCTTC.

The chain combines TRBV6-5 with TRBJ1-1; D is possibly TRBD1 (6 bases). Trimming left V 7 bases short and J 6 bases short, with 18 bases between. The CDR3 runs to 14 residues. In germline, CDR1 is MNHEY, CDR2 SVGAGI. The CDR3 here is CASTEVRGIAEAFF. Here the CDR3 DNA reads TGTGCCAGCACCGAAGTCAGGGGTATCGCTGAAGCTTTCTTT.

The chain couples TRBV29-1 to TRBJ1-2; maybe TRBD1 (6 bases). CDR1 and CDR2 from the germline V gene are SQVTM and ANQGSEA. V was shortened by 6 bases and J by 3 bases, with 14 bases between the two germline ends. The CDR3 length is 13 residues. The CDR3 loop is CSVVIQGYYGYTF. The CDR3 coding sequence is TGCAGCGTCGTTATCCAGGGGTACTATGGCTACACCTTC.

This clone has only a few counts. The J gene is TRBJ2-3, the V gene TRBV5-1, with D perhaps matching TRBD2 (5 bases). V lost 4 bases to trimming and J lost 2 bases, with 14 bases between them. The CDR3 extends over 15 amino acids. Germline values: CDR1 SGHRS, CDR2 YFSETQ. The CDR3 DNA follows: TGCGCCAGCAGCGTCGAAGGGAGATACACAGATACGCAGTATTTT. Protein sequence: CASSVEGRYTDTQYF.

The CDR3 DNA reads as TGTGCCAGCAGCTTAGTCCGGGGGGCCTACGAGCAGTACTTC. Encoded protein: CASSLVRGAYEQYF. The rearrangement uses TRBV11-2 and TRBJ2-7, with TRBD2 matching 7 bases. This CDR3 is built from 14 residues. The germline V gene has CDR1 SGHAT and CDR2 FQNNGV. The J segment lost 2 bases and the V segment lost 1 base, leaving 2 bases of the junction unmatched.

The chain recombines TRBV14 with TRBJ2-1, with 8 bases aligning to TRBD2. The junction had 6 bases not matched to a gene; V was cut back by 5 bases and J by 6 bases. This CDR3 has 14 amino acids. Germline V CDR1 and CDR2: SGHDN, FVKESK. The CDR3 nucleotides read TGTGCCAGCAGCTCGGGAGGGCCCCTCAATGAGCAGTTCTTC. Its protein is CASSSGGPLNEQFF.

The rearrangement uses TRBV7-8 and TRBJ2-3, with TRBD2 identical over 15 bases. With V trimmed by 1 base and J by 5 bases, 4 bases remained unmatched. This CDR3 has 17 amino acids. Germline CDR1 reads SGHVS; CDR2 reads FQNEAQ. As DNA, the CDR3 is TGTGCCAGCAGCTTAGGGACTAGCGGGAGGGCCAAAGATACGCAGTATTTT. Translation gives CASSLGTSGRAKDTQYF.

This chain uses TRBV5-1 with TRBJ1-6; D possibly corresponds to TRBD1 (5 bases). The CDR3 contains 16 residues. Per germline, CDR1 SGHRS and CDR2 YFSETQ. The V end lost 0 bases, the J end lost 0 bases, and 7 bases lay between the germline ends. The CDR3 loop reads CASSLGQPSYNSPLHF. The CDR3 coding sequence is TGCGCCAGCAGCTTGGGACAGCCCTCCTATAATTCACCCCTCCACTTT.

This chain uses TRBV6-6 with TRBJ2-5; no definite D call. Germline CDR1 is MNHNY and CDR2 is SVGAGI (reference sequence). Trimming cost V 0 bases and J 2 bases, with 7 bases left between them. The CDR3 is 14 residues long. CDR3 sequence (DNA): TGTGCCAGCAGTTACTCAGCTCGTCAAGAGACCCAGTACTTC. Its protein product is CASSYSARQETQYF.

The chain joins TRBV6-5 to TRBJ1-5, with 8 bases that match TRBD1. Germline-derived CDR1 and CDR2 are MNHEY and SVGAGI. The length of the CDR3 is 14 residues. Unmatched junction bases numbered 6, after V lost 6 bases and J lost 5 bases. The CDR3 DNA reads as TGTGCCAGCAGATTGGACAGGGCACATCAGCCCCAGCATTTT. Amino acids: CASRLDRAHQPQHF.

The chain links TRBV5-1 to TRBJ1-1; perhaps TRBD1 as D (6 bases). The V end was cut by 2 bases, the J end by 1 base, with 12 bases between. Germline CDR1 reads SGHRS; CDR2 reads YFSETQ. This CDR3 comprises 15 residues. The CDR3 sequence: CASSLRTVENTEAFF. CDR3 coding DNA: TGCGCCAGCAGCTTAAGGACAGTGGAGAACACTGAAGCTTTCTTT.

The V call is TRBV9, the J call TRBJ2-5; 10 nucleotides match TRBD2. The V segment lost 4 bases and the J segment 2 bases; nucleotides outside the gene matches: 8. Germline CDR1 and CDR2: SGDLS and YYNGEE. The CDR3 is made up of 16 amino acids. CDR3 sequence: CASSPYRTSGQETQYF. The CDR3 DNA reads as TGTGCCAGCAGCCCCTACAGGACTAGCGGTCAAGAGACCCAGTACTTC.

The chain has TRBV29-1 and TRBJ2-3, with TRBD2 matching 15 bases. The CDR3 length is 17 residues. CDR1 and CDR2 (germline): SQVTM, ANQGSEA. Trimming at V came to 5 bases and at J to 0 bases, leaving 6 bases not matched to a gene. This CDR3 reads CSVTGTSGGSSTDTQYF. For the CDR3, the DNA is TGCAGCGTTACCGGGACTAGCGGGGGGAGTAGCACAGATACGCAGTATTTT.

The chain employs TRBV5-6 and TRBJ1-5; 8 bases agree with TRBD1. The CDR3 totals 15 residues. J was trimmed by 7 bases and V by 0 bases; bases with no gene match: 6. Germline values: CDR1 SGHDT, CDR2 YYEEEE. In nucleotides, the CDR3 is TGTGCCAGCAGCTTGGGGACAGGGTCACACCAGCCCCAGCATTTT. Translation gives CASSLGTGSHQPQHF. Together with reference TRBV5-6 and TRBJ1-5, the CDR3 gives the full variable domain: DAGVTQSPTHLIKTRGQQVTLRCSPKSGHDTVSWYQQALGQGPQFIFQYYEEEERQRGNFPDRFSGHQFPNYSSELNVNALLLGDSALYLCASSLGTGSHQPQHFGDGTRLSIL.

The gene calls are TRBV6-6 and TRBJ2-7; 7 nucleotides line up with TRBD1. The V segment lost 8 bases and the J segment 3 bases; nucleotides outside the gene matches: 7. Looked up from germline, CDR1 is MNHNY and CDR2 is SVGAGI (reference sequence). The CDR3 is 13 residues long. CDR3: CASVFRQGYEQYF. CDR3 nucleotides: TGTGCCAGCGTATTTAGACAGGGCTACGAGCAGTACTTC.

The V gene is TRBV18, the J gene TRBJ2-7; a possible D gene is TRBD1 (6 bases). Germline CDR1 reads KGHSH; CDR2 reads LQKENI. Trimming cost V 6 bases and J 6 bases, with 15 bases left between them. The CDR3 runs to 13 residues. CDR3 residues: CASSPKTGSEQYF. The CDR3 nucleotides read TGTGCCAGCTCCCCCAAGACAGGTAGCGAGCAGTACTTC.

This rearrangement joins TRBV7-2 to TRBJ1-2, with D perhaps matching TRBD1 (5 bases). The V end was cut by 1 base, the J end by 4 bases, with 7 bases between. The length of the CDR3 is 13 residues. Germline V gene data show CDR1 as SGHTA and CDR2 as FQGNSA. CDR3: CASSLGQGYGYTF. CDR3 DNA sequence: TGTGCCAGCAGCTTAGGGCAGGGCTATGGCTACACCTTC.

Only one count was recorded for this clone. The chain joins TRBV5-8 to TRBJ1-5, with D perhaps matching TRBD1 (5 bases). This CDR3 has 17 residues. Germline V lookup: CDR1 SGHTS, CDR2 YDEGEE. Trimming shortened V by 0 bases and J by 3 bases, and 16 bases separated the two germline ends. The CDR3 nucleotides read TGTGCCAGCAGCTTGGGGGGGGGAGGGGCCCCCAATCAGCCCCAGCATTTT. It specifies CASSLGGGGAPNQPQHF.

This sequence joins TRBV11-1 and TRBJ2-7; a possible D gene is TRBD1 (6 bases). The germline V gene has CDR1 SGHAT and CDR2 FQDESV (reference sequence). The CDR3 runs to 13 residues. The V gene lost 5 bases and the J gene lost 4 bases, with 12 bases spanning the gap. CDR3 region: CASSDRTAYEQYF. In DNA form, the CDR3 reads TGTGCCAGCAGCGACAGGACGGCGTACGAGCAGTACTTC.

CDR3 residues: CASSLAGNQPQHF. The CDR3 coding sequence is TGTGCCAGCAGCTTGGCGGGCAATCAGCCCCAGCATTTT. The chain carries TRBV5-4 and TRBJ1-5; no definite D call. The CDR3 sequence is 13 residues long. The V end was cut by 0 bases, the J end by 2 bases, with 3 bases between. From germline, CDR1 is SGHNT and CDR2 YYREEE (reference sequence).

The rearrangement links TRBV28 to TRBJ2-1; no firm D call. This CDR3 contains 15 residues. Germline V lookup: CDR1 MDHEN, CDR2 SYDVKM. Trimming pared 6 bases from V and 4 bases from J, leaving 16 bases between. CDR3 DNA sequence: TGTGCCAGCAGCCTAGAGTCAACGGCTTACAATGAGCAGTTCTTC. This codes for CASSLESTAYNEQFF.

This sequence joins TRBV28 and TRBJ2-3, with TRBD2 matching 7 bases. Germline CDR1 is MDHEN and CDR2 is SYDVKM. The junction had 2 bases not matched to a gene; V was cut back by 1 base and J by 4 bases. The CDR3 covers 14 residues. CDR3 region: CASSLLSGADTQYF. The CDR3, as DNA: TGTGCCAGCAGTTTATTGAGCGGGGCAGATACGCAGTATTTT.

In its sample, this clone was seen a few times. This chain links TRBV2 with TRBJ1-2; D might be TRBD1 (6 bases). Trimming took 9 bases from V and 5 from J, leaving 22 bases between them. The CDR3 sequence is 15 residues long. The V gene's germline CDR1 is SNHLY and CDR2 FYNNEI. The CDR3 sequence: CASSQGRLRWYGYTF. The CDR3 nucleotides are TGTGCCAGTTCTCAGGGGCGCCTCAGATGGTATGGCTACACCTTC.

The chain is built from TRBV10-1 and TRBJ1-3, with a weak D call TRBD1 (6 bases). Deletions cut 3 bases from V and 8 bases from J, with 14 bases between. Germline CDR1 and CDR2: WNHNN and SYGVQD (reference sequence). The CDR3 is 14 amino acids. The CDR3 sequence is CASSESQGMDTIYF. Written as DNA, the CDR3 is TGCGCCAGCAGTGAAAGTCAGGGGATGGACACCATATATTTT.

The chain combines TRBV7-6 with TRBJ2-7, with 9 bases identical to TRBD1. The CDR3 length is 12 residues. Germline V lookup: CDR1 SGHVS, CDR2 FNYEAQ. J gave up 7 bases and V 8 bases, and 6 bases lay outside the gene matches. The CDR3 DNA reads TGTGCCAGCCAGGGACAGGGAGGGGAGCAGTACTTC. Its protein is CASQGQGGEQYF.